The clone carrying this TCR beta chain was detected many times. The data were obtained in a study of T cells in Graves' hyperthyroidism and ophthalmopathy. The V gene end was trimmed by 8 bases and the J gene end by 4 bases; junction bases not matched to a gene: 9. The CDR3 covers 14 residues. Germline V gene lookup returns CDR1 SNHLY and CDR2 FYNNEI. RNA transcripts yielded amplified TCR beta CDR3 regions. When the TCR CDR3 underwent first-round RT-PCR, the HTBI primer set was used. One entry per CDR3 protein results from TCRdb running MiXCR on the multiplex PCR reads. The repertoire consists of about 290,000 distinct CDR3 sequences, with approximately 14% occurring once and the leading ten covering 7.9%.

This chain joins TRBV2 and TRBJ1-1, with 8 bases matching TRBD1. This sequence was found in a woman aged 35 to 49 with Graves' hyperthyroidism. The sequenced material came from blood. The CDR3 spells CASQEQGVATEAFF. As DNA, the CDR3 is TGTGCCAGCCAAGAACAGGGGGTAGCCACTGAAGCTTTCTTT.